This T cell receptor (beta chain) was recorded in a study of response to subunit inactivated influenza vaccine. Study observations and caveats: Seasonal influenza vaccination, on each occasion, was suggested by the authors to recruit few new T cells.

Notes on this clonotype: Its matching antigen is unknown.

The CDR3 spans 15 residues. The germline CDR1 and CDR2 sequences are SEHNR and FQNEAQ (reference sequence). Between the trimmed V and J ends, which lost 7 bases and 4 bases, there was a span of 16 bases. TCRdb ran MiXCR on the RT-PCR reads and lists one entry per CDR3 protein. There are about 520,000 distinct CDR3 sequences in the sample; 6.5% to 8% occur only once, and around 13% lies in the top ten. Specimen: PBMCs from blood, collected roughly 24 months after vaccination. The source of this sequence is a man aged 50 to 75 who received an inactivated influenza vaccine. The rearrangement joins TRBV7-9 to TRBJ2-2; D unresolved. Here the CDR3 reads CASTPPSLGTGELFF. The CDR3 nucleotides read TGTGCCAGCACCCCACCGAGTCTCGGCACCGGGGAGCTGTTTTTT.